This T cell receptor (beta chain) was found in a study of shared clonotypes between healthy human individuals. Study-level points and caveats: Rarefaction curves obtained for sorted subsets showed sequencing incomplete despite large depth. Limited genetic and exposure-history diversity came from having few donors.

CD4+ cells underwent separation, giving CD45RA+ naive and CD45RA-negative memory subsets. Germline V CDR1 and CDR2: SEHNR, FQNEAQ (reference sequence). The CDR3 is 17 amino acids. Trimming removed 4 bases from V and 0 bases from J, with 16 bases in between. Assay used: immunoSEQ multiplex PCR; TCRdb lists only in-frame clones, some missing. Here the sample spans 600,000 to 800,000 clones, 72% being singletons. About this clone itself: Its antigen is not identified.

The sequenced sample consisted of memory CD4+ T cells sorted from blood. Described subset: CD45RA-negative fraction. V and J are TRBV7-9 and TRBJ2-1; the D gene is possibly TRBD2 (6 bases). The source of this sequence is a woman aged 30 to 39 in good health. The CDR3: CASSSGASASSYNEQFF. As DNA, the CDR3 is TGTGCCAGCAGCTCCGGCGCTAGCGCAAGCTCCTACAATGAGCAGTTCTTC.